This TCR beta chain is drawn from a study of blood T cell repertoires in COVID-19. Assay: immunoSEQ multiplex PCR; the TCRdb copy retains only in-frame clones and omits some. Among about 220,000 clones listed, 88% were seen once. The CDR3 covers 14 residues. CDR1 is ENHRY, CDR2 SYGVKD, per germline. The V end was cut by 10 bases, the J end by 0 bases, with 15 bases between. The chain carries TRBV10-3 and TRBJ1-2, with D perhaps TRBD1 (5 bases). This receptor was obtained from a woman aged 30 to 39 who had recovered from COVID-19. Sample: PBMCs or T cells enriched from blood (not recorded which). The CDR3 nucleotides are TGTGCCACCATGGGGCCTCCTGCTAACTATGGCTACACCTTC. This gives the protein CATMGPPANYGYTF.